Presented here are 20 T cell receptor beta chains from one specimen sequenced in a study of post-analysis software for immune sequencing data. Study-wide results and limits: Patients showed TRBV5-6, TRBV5-1 and TRBV20-1 among a handful of TRBV segments more frequent than in controls.

These receptors are not linked to any known antigen. Libraries were made from TCR beta cDNA, and they carried unique molecular identifiers. TCRdb passed the PCR reads through MiXCR, listing each CDR3 protein once. The sample has about 500,000 distinct CDR3 sequences; approximately 46% are singletons. The sample consisted of blood. The receptors here all came from a girl aged 10-17 years with multiple sclerosis.

This rearrangement joins TRBV4-1 to TRBJ2-7; no definite D call. The CDR3 has 13 amino acids. Per the germline V gene, CDR1 is MGHRA and CDR2 is YSYEKL. Trimming stripped 0 bases from V and 2 bases from J, with 5 bases between. CDR3 loop: CASSQEVTYEQYF. CDR3 DNA sequence: TGCGCCAGCAGCCAAGAGGTTACCTACGAGCAGTACTTC.

The V call is TRBV24-1, the J call TRBJ1-2; D is ambiguous. The CDR3 runs to 14 residues. V was cut by 4 bases and J by 8 bases, with 16 bases left in between. Germline V gene lookup returns CDR1 KGHDR and CDR2 SFDVKD. The CDR3 here is CATSDPGRPYGYTF. The CDR3 DNA reads as TGTGCCACCAGTGACCCTGGACGTCCCTACGGCTACACCTTC.

This clonotype was seen a handful of times. The V and J genes are TRBV20-1 and TRBJ2-7, with unresolved D. The V and J ends lost 3 bases and 6 bases respectively, with 15 bases between them. CDR3 length: 13 residues. Germline V CDR1 and CDR2: DFQATT, SNEGSKA (reference sequence). The CDR3 sequence is CSASNRAISEQYF. Here the CDR3 DNA reads TGCAGTGCTAGCAATCGGGCAATCTCCGAGCAGTACTTC.

This clonotype was observed a few times. The chain recombines TRBV12-3 or TRBV12-4 with TRBJ2-1; 7 bases map to TRBD1. The CDR3 totals 15 residues. After removal of 4 bases from V and 2 bases from J, the junction contained 5 bases not matched to a gene. For the CDR3, the DNA is TGTGCCAGCAGTTCGACAGGGTCAGCCTACAATGAGCAGTTCTTC. Encoded protein: CASSSTGSAYNEQFF.

This clonotype came up once. J is TRBJ1-1 and V is TRBV19, with unresolved D. CDR3 length: 14 residues. Germline CDR1 reads LNHDA; CDR2 reads SQIVND (reference sequence). V was pared by 5 bases and J by 0 bases, with 10 bases between. Written as DNA, the CDR3 is TGTGCCAGTAGTGTCACAACACTGAACACTGAAGCTTTCTTT. Translation: CASSVTTLNTEAFF. The complete variable domain, with remaining parts taken from reference TRBV19 and TRBJ1-1, reads DGGITQSPKYLFRKEGQNVTLSCEQNLNHDAMYWYRQDPGQGLRLIYYSQIVNDFQKGDIAEGYSVSREKKESFPLTVTSAQKNPTAFYLCASSVTTLNTEAFFGQGTRLTVV.

This sequence joins TRBV27 and TRBJ2-5, with no clear D. Trimming left V 1 base short and J 5 bases short, with 8 bases between. CDR1 is MNHEY, CDR2 SMNVEV, per germline (reference sequence). This CDR3 spans 13 amino acids. CDR3 amino acids: CASSLLPPETQYF. The CDR3 bases are TGTGCCAGCAGTTTATTGCCTCCCGAGACCCAGTACTTC.

The CDR3 loop is CASSPMGGVATYEQYF. The DNA of the CDR3 is TGTGCCAGCTCACCCATGGGGGGCGTGGCAACCTACGAGCAGTACTTC. This chain uses TRBV18 with TRBJ2-7; possibly TRBD1 or TRBD2 for D (6 bases each). The germline V gene encodes CDR1 KGHSH and CDR2 LQKENI. This CDR3 has 16 amino acids. V lost 3 bases to trimming and J lost 2 bases, with 17 bases between them.

The rearrangement uses TRBV2 and TRBJ2-5; D tentatively reads TRBD1 or TRBD2 (5 bases each). This CDR3 region has 13 residues. Germline V gene data show CDR1 as SNHLY and CDR2 as FYNNEI. V lost 7 bases and J lost 13, with 22 bases in between. The CDR3 DNA is TGTGCCAGCACCGACGGGTTTGGGGGAATGTGGTACTTC. It is translated as CASTDGFGGMWYF. The full variable domain, with the rest looked up from reference TRBV2 and TRBJ2-5, is EPEVTQTPSHQVTQMGQEVILRCVPISNHLYFYWYRQILGQKVEFLVSFYNNEISEKSEIFDDQFSVERPDGSNFTLKIRSTKLEDSAMYFCASTDGFGGMWYFGPGTRLLVL.

V gene TRBV12-3 or TRBV12-4 combines with J gene TRBJ2-5; 7 bases match TRBD1. This CDR3 has 14 amino acids. With V trimmed by 7 bases and J by 0 bases, 5 bases remained unmatched. Here the CDR3 reads CASTDTGDQETQYF. The DNA for the CDR3 is TGTGCCAGCACTGACACAGGGGACCAAGAGACCCAGTACTTC.

J is TRBJ1-5 and V is TRBV20-1, with D possibly matching TRBD1 (5 bases). Between the trimmed V and J ends, which lost 6 bases and 4 bases, there was a span of 16 bases. CDR1 is DFQATT, CDR2 SNEGSKA, per germline (reference sequence). This CDR3 contains 14 residues. The CDR3 bases are TGCAGTGCCCCGGAGGGGCAGGTGAATCAGCCCCAGCATTTT. This sequence encodes CSAPEGQVNQPQHF.

The rearrangement joins TRBV20-1 to TRBJ2-7; 13 positions agree with TRBD2. CDR1 is DFQATT, CDR2 SNEGSKA, per germline (reference sequence). V lost 0 bases, J lost 5 bases, and 7 bases stayed unmatched. There are 16 residues in the CDR3. The DNA of the CDR3 is TGCAGTGCTAGAGATTCTACTAGCGGGAGGGCGGACGAGCAGTACTTC. Its protein product is CSARDSTSGRADEQYF.

The sample holds a few counts of this clonotype. V usage is TRBV20-1 and J usage is TRBJ1-2; D gene ambiguous. This CDR3 comprises 14 residues. V lost 1 base and J lost 5, with 14 bases in between. CDR1 is DFQATT and CDR2 is SNEGSKA in the germline V gene (reference sequence). The CDR3 protein is CSARGKEESYGYTF. CDR3 coding DNA: TGCAGTGCTAGAGGGAAGGAGGAATCTTATGGCTACACCTTC.

The CDR3 DNA is TGTGCCAGCAGCCAAGATCAGCTGGCCAGAGAGACCCAGTACTTC. Amino acids: CASSQDQLARETQYF. V usage is TRBV3-1 and J usage is TRBJ2-5, with D unresolved. The CDR3 length is 15 residues. V lost 0 bases and J 4 bases, leaving 12 bases between the germline ends. In germline, CDR1 is LGHDT, CDR2 YNNKEL (reference sequence).

This chain links TRBV20-1 with TRBJ2-7; D gene uncertain. V lost 3 bases to trimming and J lost 3 bases, with 12 bases between them. This CDR3 is built from 13 residues. Germline CDR1 and CDR2: DFQATT and SNEGSKA (reference sequence). The CDR3 loop is CSASRQFLYEQYF. CDR3 DNA: TGCAGTGCTAGTCGCCAGTTCCTCTACGAGCAGTACTTC.

On this clonotype: Relative to the germline gene, one junction end is altered; a read error may explain this. For the CDR3, the DNA is TGCAGCGTTGGTTTTGCGGGAGGGGACACCGGGGAGCGGTTTTTT. Protein sequence: CSVGFAGGDTGERFF. The chain joins TRBV29-1 to TRBJ2-2; 9 bases align to TRBD2. This CDR3 comprises 15 residues. The germline V gene encodes CDR1 SQVTM and CDR2 ANQGSEA.

This clonotype was detected many times. The rearrangement joins TRBV7-3 to TRBJ2-1; 7 nucleotides align to TRBD2. V lost 4 bases and J lost 7; bases outside the gene matches: 4. Germline V gene lookup returns CDR1 SGHTA and CDR2 FQGTGA. This CDR3 has 13 residues. This CDR3 reads CASSSGLNNEQFF. CDR3 DNA: TGTGCCAGCAGCTCGGGACTAAATAATGAGCAGTTCTTC.

The chain couples TRBV20-1 to TRBJ2-3, with D maybe TRBD2 (6 bases). CDR1 is DFQATT, CDR2 SNEGSKA, per germline (reference sequence). The CDR3 is 12 residues long. The V gene lost 3 bases and the J gene lost 4 bases, with 8 bases spanning the gap. In nucleotides, the CDR3 is TGCAGTGCTAGCGGGAGCGCAGATACGCAGTATTTT. This sequence encodes CSASGSADTQYF.

This clonotype was detected ten times or more. V usage is TRBV20-1 and J usage is TRBJ2-3; 14 positions match TRBD2. Germline CDR1 and CDR2: DFQATT and SNEGSKA (reference sequence). This CDR3 comprises 14 residues. V was clipped by 5 bases and J by 3 bases; unmatched bases: 1. For the CDR3, the DNA is TGCAGTGCTGGGACTAGCGGGAGTACAGATACGCAGTATTTT. This gives the protein CSAGTSGSTDTQYF.

V gene TRBV3-1 combines with J gene TRBJ2-1, with D maybe TRBD1 (5 bases). The end of the DNA is better explained by TRBJ2-7, so the J call may be wrong. The germline CDR1 and CDR2 sequences are LGHDT and YNNKEL (reference sequence). The CDR3 has 12 amino acids. CDR3 loop: CASSPPQGKQYF. CDR3 DNA sequence: TGTGCCAGCAGCCCCCCTCAGGGCAAGCAGTACTTC.

To note about this clonotype: This clone may be a read error of a much larger clone one base away. The chain is built from TRBV12-3 or TRBV12-4 and TRBJ2-1; tentative D call: TRBD2 (6 bases). V lost 6 bases and J lost 8, with 26 bases in between. The CDR3 consists of 17 residues. CDR3 sequence: CASSDHTASARGDEQFF. In DNA form, the CDR3 reads TGTGCCAGCAGCGACCATACGGCTAGCGCACGGGGCGATGAGCAGTTCTTC.